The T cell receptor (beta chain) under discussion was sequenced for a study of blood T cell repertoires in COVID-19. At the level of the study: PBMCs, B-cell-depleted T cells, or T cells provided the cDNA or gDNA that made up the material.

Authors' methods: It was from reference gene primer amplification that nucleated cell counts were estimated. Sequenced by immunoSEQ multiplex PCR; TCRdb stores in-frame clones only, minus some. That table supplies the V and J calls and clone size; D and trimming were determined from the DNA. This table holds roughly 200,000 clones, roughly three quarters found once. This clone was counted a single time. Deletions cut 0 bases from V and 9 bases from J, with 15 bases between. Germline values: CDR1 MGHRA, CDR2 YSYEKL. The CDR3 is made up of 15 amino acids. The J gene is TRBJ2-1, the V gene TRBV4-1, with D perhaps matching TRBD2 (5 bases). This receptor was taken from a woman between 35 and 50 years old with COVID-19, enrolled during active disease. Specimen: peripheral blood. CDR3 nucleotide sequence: TGCGCCAGCAGCCAAGAGTCGCCTAGCCTAACTGAGCAGTTCTTC. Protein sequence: CASSQESPSLTEQFF.